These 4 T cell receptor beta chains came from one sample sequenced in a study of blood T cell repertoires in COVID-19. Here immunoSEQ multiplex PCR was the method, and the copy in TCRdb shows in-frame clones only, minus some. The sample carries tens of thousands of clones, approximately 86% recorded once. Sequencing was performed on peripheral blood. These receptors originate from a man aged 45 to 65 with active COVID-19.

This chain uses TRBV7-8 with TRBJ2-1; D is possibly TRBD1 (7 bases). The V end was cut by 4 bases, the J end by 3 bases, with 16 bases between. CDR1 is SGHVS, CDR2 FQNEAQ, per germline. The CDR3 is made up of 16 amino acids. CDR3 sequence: CASSSSGGTVYNEQFF. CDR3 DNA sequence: TGTGCCAGCAGCTCCTCAGGAGGGACAGTCTACAATGAGCAGTTCTTC.

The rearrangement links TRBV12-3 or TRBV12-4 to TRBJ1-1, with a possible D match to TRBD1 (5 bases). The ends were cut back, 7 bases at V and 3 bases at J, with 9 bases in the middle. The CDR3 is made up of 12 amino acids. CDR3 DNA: TGTGCCAGCACAGGGTTGGACACTGAAGCTTTCTTT. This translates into CASTGLDTEAFF.

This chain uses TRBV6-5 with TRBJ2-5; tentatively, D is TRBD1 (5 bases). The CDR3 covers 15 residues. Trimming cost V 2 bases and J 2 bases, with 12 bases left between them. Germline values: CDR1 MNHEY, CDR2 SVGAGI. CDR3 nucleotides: TGTGCCAGCAGTTACAAAGGGGTGCGGCAAGAGACCCAGTACTTC. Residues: CASSYKGVRQETQYF.

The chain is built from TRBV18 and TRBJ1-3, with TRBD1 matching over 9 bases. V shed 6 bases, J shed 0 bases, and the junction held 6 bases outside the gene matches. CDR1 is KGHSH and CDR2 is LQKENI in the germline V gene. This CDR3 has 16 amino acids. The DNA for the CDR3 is TGTGCCAGCTCCCCCGACAGGGGGTCCTCTGGAAACACCATATATTTT. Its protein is CASSPDRGSSGNTIYF.